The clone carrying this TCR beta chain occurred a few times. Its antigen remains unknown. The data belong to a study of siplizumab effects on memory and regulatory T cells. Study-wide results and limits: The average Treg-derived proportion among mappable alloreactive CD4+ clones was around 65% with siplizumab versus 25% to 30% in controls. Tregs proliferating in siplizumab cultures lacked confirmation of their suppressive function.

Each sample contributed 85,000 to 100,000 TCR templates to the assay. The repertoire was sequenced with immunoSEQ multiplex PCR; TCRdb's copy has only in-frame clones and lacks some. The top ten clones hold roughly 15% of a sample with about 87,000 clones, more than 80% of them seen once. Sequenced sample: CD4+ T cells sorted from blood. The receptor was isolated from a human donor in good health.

The CDR3 DNA sequence: TGTGCCAGCAGCGTAGTACGTCATGGCTACACCTTC. As protein: CASSVVRHGYTF. The genes are TRBV9 and TRBJ1-2; D is ambiguous. The CDR3 sequence is 12 residues long. Trimming stripped 0 bases from V and 6 bases from J, with 6 bases between. Germline V gives CDR1 SGDLS, CDR2 YYNGEE.